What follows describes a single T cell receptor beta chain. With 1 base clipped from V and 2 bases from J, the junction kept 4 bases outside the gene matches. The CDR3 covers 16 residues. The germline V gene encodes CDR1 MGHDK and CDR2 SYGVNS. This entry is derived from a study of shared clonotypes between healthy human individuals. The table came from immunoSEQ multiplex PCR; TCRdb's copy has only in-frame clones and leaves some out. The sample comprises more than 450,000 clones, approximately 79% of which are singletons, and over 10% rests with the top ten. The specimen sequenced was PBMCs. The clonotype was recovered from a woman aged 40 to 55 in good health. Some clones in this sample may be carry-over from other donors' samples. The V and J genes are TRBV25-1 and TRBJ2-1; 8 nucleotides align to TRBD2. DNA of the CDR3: TGTGCCAGCAGTGAATCGGGCGGGAGGCCCTACAATGAGCAGTTCTTC. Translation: CASSESGGRPYNEQFF.